Listed here are 23 T cell receptor beta chains from one sample, sequenced in a study of cytotoxic CD8 clonotypes in ibrutinib-treated CLL. Generated by immunoSEQ multiplex PCR, the TCRdb table keeps only in-frame clones and is missing some. The sample includes 200,000 to 250,000 clones, 70% of them seen just once. The source material was PBMCs, sampled after 24 months of ibrutinib treatment. The receptors stem from a human donor with chronic lymphocytic leukemia.

This clone appeared a few times. The chain has TRBV5-1 and TRBJ2-1; 9 bases fit TRBD2. Trimming took 4 bases from V and 6 from J; bases not matched to a gene: 8. The CDR3 is 15 residues long. CDR1 and CDR2 (germline): SGHRS, YFSETQ. The CDR3 sequence is CASSAGLAEFNEQFF. CDR3 DNA: TGCGCCAGCAGCGCGGGACTAGCAGAGTTCAATGAGCAGTTCTTC.

V is TRBV5-1 and J is TRBJ1-1; TRBD1 agrees at 7 bases. J was trimmed by 5 bases and V by 0 bases; bases with no gene match: 7. Germline V gives CDR1 SGHRS, CDR2 YFSETQ. The CDR3 length is 15 residues. In nucleotides, the CDR3 is TGCGCCAGCAGCTTGGAGCCAGGGGGGTTGACTGAAGCTTTCTTT. Translated, it gives CASSLEPGGLTEAFF. Full variable domain (missing parts from reference TRBV5-1 and TRBJ1-1): KAGVTQTPRYLIKTRGQQVTLSCSPISGHRSVSWYQQTPGQGLQFLFEYFSETQRNKGNFPGRFSGRQFSNSRSEMNVSTLELGDSALYLCASSLEPGGLTEAFFGQGTRLTVV.

The genes are TRBV6-5 and TRBJ2-7; D is uncertain. V shed 0 bases and J shed 2 bases, with 14 bases lying between them. Per the germline V gene, CDR1 is MNHEY and CDR2 is SVGAGI. The CDR3 loop spans 16 amino acids. The CDR3 sequence is CASSYSSRPFPYEQYF. CDR3 bases: TGTGCCAGCAGTTACTCGAGCAGGCCCTTTCCCTACGAGCAGTACTTC.

Details on this clone: One end of the junction does not line up with germline, which may come from a read error. The chain carries TRBV10-1 and TRBJ2-3; D possibly corresponds to TRBD2 (6 bases). The germline V gene has CDR1 WNHNN and CDR2 SYGVQD (reference sequence). The CDR3 has 13 amino acids. The CDR3 sequence is CASGEAGTDTQYF. Here the CDR3 DNA reads TGCGCCAGCGGTGAGGCGGGAACAGATACGCAGTATTTT.

The rearrangement uses TRBV25-1 and TRBJ1-2, with D perhaps TRBD1 (5 bases). This CDR3 is 14 amino acids long. Germline V gives CDR1 MGHDK, CDR2 SYGVNS. V lost 6 bases and J 5 bases, leaving 16 bases between the germline ends. This CDR3 reads CASSLSGQIYGYTF. The CDR3 DNA follows: TGTGCCAGCAGCTTAAGCGGACAAATATATGGCTACACCTTC.

The chain is built from TRBV28 and TRBJ2-1; either TRBD1 or TRBD2 may supply D (6 bases each). V lost 5 bases and J lost 6, with 17 bases in between. This CDR3 contains 15 residues. Germline V CDR1 and CDR2: MDHEN, SYDVKM. Written as DNA, the CDR3 is TGTGCCAGCAGTCTAATCGGGGGCCGAGTCAATGAGCAGTTCTTC. Its protein is CASSLIGGRVNEQFF.

The rearrangement links TRBV9 to TRBJ1-5, with 9 bases that match TRBD1. Trimming removed 3 bases from V and 4 bases from J; junction bases left unmatched: 8. The CDR3 runs to 16 residues. CDR1 is SGDLS, CDR2 YYNGEE, per germline. The DNA for the CDR3 is TGTGCCAGCAGCGGGGGACAGGGAAGGGAAAATCAGCCCCAGCATTTT. It translates to CASSGGQGRENQPQHF.

The rearrangement joins TRBV20-1 to TRBJ1-1; the D is unclear. V was clipped by 1 base and J by 5 bases, with 2 bases between them. Germline CDR1 DFQATT, CDR2 SNEGSKA (reference sequence). CDR3 length: 10 residues. CDR3 DNA: TGCAGTGCTAGAGGGACTGAAGCTTTCTTT. It specifies CSARGTEAFF.

The chain carries TRBV9 and TRBJ2-2; D not certain. CDR3 size: 13 residues. CDR1 and CDR2 (germline): SGDLS, YYNGEE. Trimming cost V 4 bases and J 7 bases, with 11 bases left between them. The CDR3 bases are TGTGCCAGCAGCCCCTACAGTGGCGGGGAGCTGTTTTTT. Its translation: CASSPYSGGELFF.

The table lists this clone with a few counts. The J gene is TRBJ2-1, the V gene TRBV5-1; 11 bases match TRBD2. Trimming at V came to 4 bases and at J to 14 bases, leaving 2 bases not matched to a gene. This CDR3 comprises 11 residues. The V gene's germline CDR1 is SGHRS and CDR2 YFSETQ. The CDR3 sequence: CASSMGLAEFF. CDR3 nucleotides: TGCGCCAGCAGCATGGGACTAGCGGAGTTCTTC.

The chain links TRBV5-1 to TRBJ1-4; no firm D call. The CDR3 covers 17 residues. The germline gives CDR1 SGHRS, CDR2 YFSETQ. V was cut by 0 bases and J by 0 bases, with 12 bases left in between. As DNA, the CDR3 is TGCGCCAGCAGCTTGGATCCGGAGACTGCAACTAATGAAAAACTGTTTTTT. Its protein product is CASSLDPETATNEKLFF.

V and J are TRBV28 and TRBJ1-1; 9 positions agree with TRBD1. The CDR3 sequence is 16 residues long. Germline V gives CDR1 MDHEN, CDR2 SYDVKM. Germline trimming cut 5 bases from V and 6 bases from J; bases unmatched to any gene: 13. CDR3 sequence (DNA): TGTGCCAGCAGTGTTTCCCCGGGACAGGGCTGGCCTGAAGCTTTCTTT. Amino acid sequence: CASSVSPGQGWPEAFF.

The V gene is TRBV11-1, the J gene TRBJ2-3; TRBD2 agrees at 9 bases. The CDR3 totals 16 residues. V gave up 2 bases and J gave up 3 bases; unmatched junction bases: 6. CDR1 and CDR2 (germline): SGHAT, FQDESV (reference sequence). CDR3 sequence (DNA): TGTGCCAGCAGCTTATGGGCTAGCGGGACTACAGATACGCAGTATTTT. It specifies CASSLWASGTTDTQYF.

This clone has only one observation. The chain couples TRBV29-1 to TRBJ1-1; TRBD1 matches 8 bases. Germline CDR1 SQVTM, CDR2 ANQGSEA. V was clipped by 7 bases and J by 6 bases; unmatched bases: 10. This CDR3 spans 13 amino acids. The CDR3, as DNA: TGCAGCGGGTCTGGACAGGGTTACCCTGAAGCTTTCTTT. Translation: CSGSGQGYPEAFF.

This clone was detected only a few times. The rearrangement links TRBV2 to TRBJ2-2; TRBD1 might be the D (6 bases). Per germline, CDR1 SNHLY and CDR2 FYNNEI. There are 13 residues in the CDR3. Trimming left V 6 bases short and J 4 bases short, with 9 bases between. CDR3 protein: CASSNRVTGELFF. The CDR3 nucleotides read TGTGCCAGCAGCAACAGGGTCACCGGGGAGCTGTTTTTT.

This chain connects TRBV7-9 to TRBJ1-2, with a possible D match to TRBD1 (6 bases). The germline CDR1 and CDR2 sequences are SEHNR and FQNEAQ (reference sequence). The CDR3 has 17 amino acids. Trimming left V 1 base short and J 6 bases short, with 21 bases between. CDR3 protein: CASSLVGGEVDLDGYTF. CDR3 DNA: TGTGCCAGCAGCTTAGTCGGGGGCGAAGTTGATCTGGATGGCTACACCTTC.

This clone was seen more than once but under ten times. The chain recombines TRBV30 with TRBJ1-5; maybe TRBD1 (6 bases). V shed 0 bases and J shed 3 bases, with 12 bases lying between them. Per the germline V gene, CDR1 is GTSNPN and CDR2 is SVGIG (reference sequence). This CDR3 region has 15 residues. For the CDR3, the DNA is TGTGCCTGGAGTGTAGCCGCAGGGGCCAATCAGCCCCAGCATTTT. This sequence encodes CAWSVAAGANQPQHF.

This clone appeared once. The rearrangement links TRBV30 to TRBJ2-7, with D unclear. Germline V gives CDR1 GTSNPN, CDR2 SVGIG (reference sequence). There are 11 residues in the CDR3. V was cut by 2 bases and J by 0 bases, with 2 bases left in between. The CDR3 nucleotides are TGTGCCTGGAGTACCTCCTACGAGCAGTACTTC. Residues: CAWSTSYEQYF. The complete variable domain, with remaining parts taken from reference TRBV30 and TRBJ2-7, reads SQTIHQWPATLVQPVGSPLSLECTVEGTSNPNLYWYRQAAGRGLQLLFYSVGIGQISSEVPQNLSASRPQDRQFILSSKKLLLSDSGFYLCAWSTSYEQYFGPGTRLTVT.

The rearrangement uses TRBV4-2 and TRBJ1-4; D is uncertain. This CDR3 contains 17 residues. The V end was cut by 0 bases, the J end by 4 bases, with 15 bases between. CDR1 and CDR2 (germline): LGHNA, YNFKEQ. The chain's CDR3 is CASSQDTRRAFNEKLFF. In nucleotides, the CDR3 is TGTGCCAGCAGCCAAGATACCCGCCGGGCCTTTAATGAAAAACTGTTTTTT.

The chain employs TRBV9 and TRBJ1-2; D is ambiguous. The CDR3 is made up of 13 amino acids. Germline V lookup: CDR1 SGDLS, CDR2 YYNGEE. Trimming stripped 3 bases from V and 0 bases from J, with 6 bases between. This CDR3 is CASSADTNYGYTF. CDR3 nucleotides: TGTGCCAGCAGCGCAGACACTAACTATGGCTACACCTTC.

The J gene is TRBJ2-5, the V gene TRBV11-2; 8 nucleotides agree with TRBD1. The V and J ends lost 5 bases and 5 bases, in that order; junction bases with no gene match: 7. Per germline, CDR1 SGHAT and CDR2 FQNNGV. This CDR3 spans 14 amino acids. CDR3 nucleotide sequence: TGTGCCAGCAGCCCCTGGACAGGGTGGGAGACCCAGTACTTC. Translated: CASSPWTGWETQYF.

The V and J genes are TRBV19 and TRBJ1-4, with D hard to call. The CDR3 is 12 amino acids. V shed 7 bases and J shed 10 bases, with 13 bases lying between them. The germline gives CDR1 LNHDA, CDR2 SQIVND (reference sequence). The CDR3 loop reads CASITGTGKLFF. In DNA, the CDR3 is TGTGCCAGTATCACCGGCACGGGAAAACTGTTTTTT.

The chain uses TRBV4-1 and TRBJ1-5; D gene ambiguous. With 0 bases removed from V and 5 bases from J, the gap between germline ends came to 11 bases. The germline gives CDR1 MGHRA, CDR2 YSYEKL. The CDR3 has 15 residues. Written as DNA, the CDR3 is TGCGCCAGCAGCCAAGATAGCGGGGTGGATCAGCCCCAGCATTTT. It encodes CASSQDSGVDQPQHF.